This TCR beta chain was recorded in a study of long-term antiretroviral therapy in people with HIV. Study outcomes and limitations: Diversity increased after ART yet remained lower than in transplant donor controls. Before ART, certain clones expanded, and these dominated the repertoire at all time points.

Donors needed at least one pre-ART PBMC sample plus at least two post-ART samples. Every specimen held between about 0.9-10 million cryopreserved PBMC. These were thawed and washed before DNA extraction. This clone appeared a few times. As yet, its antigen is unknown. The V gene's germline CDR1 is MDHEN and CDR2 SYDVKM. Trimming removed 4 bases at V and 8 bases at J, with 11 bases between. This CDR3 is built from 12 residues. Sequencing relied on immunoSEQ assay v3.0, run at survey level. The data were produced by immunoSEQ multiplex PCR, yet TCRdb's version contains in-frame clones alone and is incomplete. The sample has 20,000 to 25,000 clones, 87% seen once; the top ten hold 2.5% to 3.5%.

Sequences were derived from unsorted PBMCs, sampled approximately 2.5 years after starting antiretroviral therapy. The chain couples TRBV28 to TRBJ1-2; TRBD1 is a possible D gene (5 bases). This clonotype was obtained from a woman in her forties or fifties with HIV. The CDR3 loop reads CASSSSREGYTF. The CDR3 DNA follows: TGTGCCAGCAGTTCATCCAGGGAGGGCTACACCTTC.